A selection of T cell receptor beta chains follows, all from one sample in a study of beta chain features in type 1 diabetes. Sequenced by immunoSEQ multiplex PCR; TCRdb stores in-frame clones only, minus some. The data contain hundreds of thousands of clones, 13% to 15% of them singletons. Sequences were obtained from naive CD4+ T cells from blood. All receptors derive from a man aged 25-40 years with type 1 diabetes. Both conserved end residues are part of each CDR3. Each record gives: V gene, clone size, D gene, J gene, CDR3 protein, CDR3 DNA. D genes are given only for firm matches. Some rows mark clone size as missing; the rest say once, few, many or name a class of expanded clone.

TRBV6-6	-	-	TRBJ2-7	CASSYRGLEQYF	TGTGCCAGCAGTTACCGAGGTCTCGAGCAGTACTTC
TRBV7-9	-	-	TRBJ2-2	CASILPKTGDSTGELFF	TGTGCCAGCATCCTCCCCAAGACAGGTGACTCCACCGGGGAGCTGTTTTTT
TRBV30	-	-	TRBJ2-3	CAGGATDTQYF	TGTGCGGGCGGGGCCACAGATACGCAGTATTTT
TRBV18	few	TRBD2	TRBJ2-5	CASSLGLAGEETQYF	TGTGCCAGCTCACTGGGACTAGCGGGTGAAGAGACCCAGTACTTC
TRBV19	few	TRBD2	TRBJ2-3	CASNSAGFIIGGNTDTQYF	TGTGCCAGTAACTCGGCAGGATTTATTATCGGGGGGAACACAGATACGCAGTATTTT
TRBV7-9	-	-	TRBJ2-5	CASSFFLGRETQYF	TGTGCCAGCAGCTTTTTTTTGGGCCGGGAGACCCAGTACTTC
TRBV11-2	-	TRBD1	TRBJ2-3	CASSIGTGGSTDTQYF	TGTGCCAGCAGCATAGGGACAGGGGGAAGCACAGATACGCAGTATTTT
TRBV5-1	few	TRBD1	TRBJ2-2	CASSLADRWNTGELFF	TGCGCCAGCAGCTTGGCGGACAGGTGGAACACCGGGGAGCTGTTTTTT
TRBV19	-	TRBD1	TRBJ2-3	CASRTGSRTDTQYF	TGTGCCAGTAGGACAGGGTCTCGCACAGATACGCAGTATTTT
TRBV7-3	-	TRBD1	TRBJ2-1	CASSQDRGHHNEQFF	TGTGCCAGCAGCCAAGACAGGGGGCATCATAATGAGCAGTTCTTC
TRBV7-9	few	-	TRBJ1-2	CASSFDILSGYGYTF	TGTGCCAGCAGCTTCGACATTCTCTCGGGGTATGGCTACACCTTC
TRBV7-2	few	-	TRBJ1-5	CASSSAGGYNQPQHF	TGTGCCAGCAGCTCGGCCGGGGGTTACAATCAGCCCCAGCATTTT